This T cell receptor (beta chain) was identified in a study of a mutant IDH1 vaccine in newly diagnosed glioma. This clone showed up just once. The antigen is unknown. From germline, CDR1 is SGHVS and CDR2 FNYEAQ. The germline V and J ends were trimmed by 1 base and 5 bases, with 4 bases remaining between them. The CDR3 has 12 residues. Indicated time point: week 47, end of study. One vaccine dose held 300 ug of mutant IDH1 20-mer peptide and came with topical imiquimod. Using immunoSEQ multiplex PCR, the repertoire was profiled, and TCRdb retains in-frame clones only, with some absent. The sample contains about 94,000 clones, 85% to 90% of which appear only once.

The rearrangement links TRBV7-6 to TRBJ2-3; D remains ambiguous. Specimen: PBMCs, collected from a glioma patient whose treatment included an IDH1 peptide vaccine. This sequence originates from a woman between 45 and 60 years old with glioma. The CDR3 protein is CASSLGRDTQYF. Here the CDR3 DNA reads TGTGCCAGCAGCTTAGGGCGAGATACGCAGTATTTT.